One and the same sample provided the 25 T cell receptor beta chains below, sequenced in a study of T cells in Graves' hyperthyroidism and ophthalmopathy. Amplification of TCR beta CDR3 regions used RNA as the template. Researchers ran a first-round RT-PCR on the TCR CDR3 using the HTBI primer set. A single record per CDR3 protein comes from TCRdb applying MiXCR to the multiplex PCR reads. Of 300,000 to 500,000 distinct CDR3 sequences in the sample, more than 12% are singletons; the top ten hold around 28%. Specimen: blood. Every receptor here comes from a man aged 50-59 years with Graves' ophthalmopathy.

This clonotype was counted a few times. V and J are TRBV28 and TRBJ2-1, with 11 bases lining up with TRBD1. Trimming at V came to 6 bases and at J to 6 bases, leaving 10 bases not matched to a gene. This CDR3 has 16 residues. From germline, CDR1 is MDHEN and CDR2 SYDVKM. This chain's CDR3 is CASRKLTGTGGNEQFF. In nucleotides, the CDR3 is TGTGCCAGCAGAAAACTTACCGGGACAGGGGGCAATGAGCAGTTCTTC.

The sample holds many counts of this clonotype. This chain connects TRBV5-1 to TRBJ2-7; D is possibly TRBD2 (5 bases). Trimming cost V 0 bases and J 6 bases, with 10 bases left between them. Germline CDR1 reads SGHRS; CDR2 reads YFSETQ. The CDR3 contains 13 residues. The CDR3 protein is CASSLGGGFEQYF. CDR3 bases: TGCGCCAGCAGCTTGGGAGGCGGGTTCGAGCAGTACTTC.

In this sample, this clonotype turned up many times. The chain couples TRBV7-9 to TRBJ2-5; D is perhaps TRBD2 (6 bases). The CDR3 is 15 amino acids. The germline gives CDR1 SEHNR, CDR2 FQNEAQ (reference sequence). Trimming took 0 bases from V and 5 from J, leaving 13 bases between them. The CDR3 DNA reads TGTGCCAGCAGCTTAGCCAGGTCAGGGAGGGAGACCCAGTACTTC. This encodes CASSLARSGRETQYF.

This clonotype was counted at least ten times. This chain uses TRBV12-3 or TRBV12-4 with TRBJ2-7; possibly TRBD1 for D (6 bases). The ends were cut back, 3 bases at V and 2 bases at J, with 11 bases in the middle. This CDR3 is built from 14 residues. The CDR3 spells CASSLQGRPYEQYF. The CDR3 coding sequence is TGTGCCAGCAGTTTGCAGGGGCGACCCTACGAGCAGTACTTC.

V usage is TRBV27 and J usage is TRBJ2-1; 10 positions match TRBD1. J lost 0 bases, V lost 2 bases, and 10 bases had no gene match. The CDR3 totals 19 residues. The germline V gene encodes CDR1 MNHEY and CDR2 SMNVEV (reference sequence). The CDR3, as DNA: TGTGCCAGCAGTTTAACGACAGGGGGCTCACCCTACTCCTACAATGAGCAGTTCTTC. Residues: CASSLTTGGSPYSYNEQFF.

This clonotype was seen more than once but under ten times. The rearrangement joins TRBV20-1 to TRBJ1-5; possibly TRBD1 for D (5 bases). Germline CDR1 is DFQATT and CDR2 is SNEGSKA (reference sequence). The CDR3 is 15 residues long. Trimming stripped 3 bases from V and 0 bases from J, with 12 bases between. CDR3 amino acids: CSARTRTNSNQPQHF. The CDR3 coding sequence is TGCAGTGCTAGGACCCGGACAAATAGCAATCAGCCCCAGCATTTT.

The chain combines TRBV19 with TRBJ1-4; no definite D call. The CDR3 runs to 14 residues. The germline CDR1 and CDR2 sequences are LNHDA and SQIVND (reference sequence). V shed 7 bases and J shed 7 bases, with 16 bases lying between them. CDR3 DNA sequence: TGTGCCAGTAAACTTCGGGAGAGGAGTGAAAAACTGTTTTTT. This translates into CASKLRERSEKLFF.

At least ten counts were recorded for this clonotype. The chain couples TRBV7-9 to TRBJ2-1; D remains ambiguous. Germline V gene sequence: CDR1 SEHNR, CDR2 FQNEAQ (reference sequence). V lost 3 bases, J lost 0 bases, and 6 bases lay in between. This CDR3 is 14 amino acids long. CDR3 DNA sequence: TGTGCCAGCAGCTTCGACATCTCCTACAATGAGCAGTTCTTC. Protein product: CASSFDISYNEQFF.

The rearrangement links TRBV5-5 to TRBJ1-2; D remains unclear. Germline V CDR1 and CDR2: SGHKS, YYEKEE (reference sequence). Trimming left V 4 bases short and J 10 bases short, with 20 bases between. There are 14 residues in the CDR3. Written as DNA, the CDR3 is TGTGCCAGCAGCGCCGGGGTAGGCCGGAGCGTCTACACCTTC. Translation gives CASSAGVGRSVYTF.

This clonotype has a count of ten or more. The CDR3 region has the DNA TGCAGTGGTCAGCTCTATAAGGGGGAAACAGATACGCAGTATTTT. Its protein product is CSGQLYKGETDTQYF. This rearrangement joins TRBV20-1 to TRBJ2-3; D might be TRBD1 (6 bases). V lost 7 bases, J lost 3 bases, and 20 bases lay in between. Germline loops: CDR1 DFQATT, CDR2 SNEGSKA (reference sequence). The CDR3 runs 15 residues.

This clonotype was seen ten or more times. The J gene is TRBJ2-5, the V gene TRBV5-4; TRBD2 agrees at 7 bases. Germline CDR1 reads SGHNT; CDR2 reads YYREEE (reference sequence). There are 16 residues in the CDR3. Trimming removed 7 bases from V and 0 bases from J; junction bases left unmatched: 12. CDR3 in DNA: TGTGCCAGCGCTGGGGGGGGTATGGGATACCAAGAGACCCAGTACTTC. Amino acids: CASAGGGMGYQETQYF.

In its sample, this clonotype was seen a few times. V is TRBV6-1 and J is TRBJ2-2; the D gene could be TRBD1 or TRBD2 (6 bases each). Germline V lookup: CDR1 MNHNS, CDR2 SASEGT. The CDR3 sequence is 14 residues long. The V gene lost 7 bases and the J gene lost 6 bases, with 15 bases spanning the gap. The CDR3 reads CASTLGGGPGELFF. The CDR3 coding sequence is TGTGCCAGCACTCTCGGGGGCGGCCCCGGGGAGCTGTTTTTT.

This clonotype was observed many times. The chain carries TRBV2 and TRBJ2-7; D uncertain. There are 13 residues in the CDR3. CDR1 is SNHLY, CDR2 FYNNEI, per germline. V lost 3 bases, J lost 2 bases, and 8 bases lay in between. CDR3 residues: CASSDFRPYEQYF. The CDR3 DNA follows: TGTGCCAGCAGTGATTTCCGCCCCTACGAGCAGTACTTC.

A few counts support this clonotype. The chain uses TRBV12-5 and TRBJ1-1, with D maybe TRBD1 (5 bases). Germline values: CDR1 LGHNT, CDR2 FRNRAP. This CDR3 is 13 amino acids long. V was pared by 6 bases and J by 1 base, with 9 bases between. CDR3 amino acids: CASGQGQNTEAFF. CDR3 nucleotides: TGTGCTAGTGGCCAAGGACAGAACACTGAAGCTTTCTTT. The entire variable domain, with the rest obtained from reference TRBV12-5 and TRBJ1-1, is as follows: DARVTQTPRHKVTEMGQEVTMRCQPILGHNTVFWYRQTMMQGLELLAYFRNRAPLDDSGMPKDRFSAEMPDATLATLKIQPSEPRDSAVYFCASGQGQNTEAFFGQGTRLTVV.

The chain combines TRBV20-1 with TRBJ1-4; 10 bases map to TRBD1. The CDR3 is 16 amino acids. CDR1 and CDR2 from the germline V gene are DFQATT and SNEGSKA (reference sequence). V shed 3 bases and J 2 bases; nucleotides not matched to a gene: 6. DNA for the CDR3: TGCAGTGCTAGGAAGACAGGGGGCGCGACTAATGAAAAACTGTTTTTT. It codes for CSARKTGGATNEKLFF.

At least ten counts were recorded for this clonotype. The chain is built from TRBV3-1 and TRBJ2-1; D gene ambiguous. Trimming took 0 bases from V and 9 from J, leaving 9 bases between them. The germline V gene encodes CDR1 LGHDT and CDR2 YNNKEL (reference sequence). The CDR3 contains 13 residues. CDR3 loop: CASSQDPSSEQFF. DNA for the CDR3: TGTGCCAGCAGCCAAGATCCCAGTAGTGAGCAGTTCTTC.

This sequence joins TRBV6-1 and TRBJ1-4; perhaps TRBD1 as D (6 bases). Deletions cut 6 bases from V and 6 bases from J, with 20 bases between. This CDR3 region has 16 residues. Germline-derived CDR1 and CDR2 are MNHNS and SASEGT. The CDR3 region is CASSSTGFGRDEKLFF. The CDR3 DNA follows: TGTGCCAGCAGCTCCACAGGGTTCGGGAGGGATGAAAAACTGTTTTTT.

This clonotype has at least ten counts. This chain links TRBV12-5 with TRBJ2-1, with a tentative D call TRBD1 (6 bases). The germline CDR1 and CDR2 sequences are LGHNT and FRNRAP. This CDR3 region has 15 residues. The V end lost 0 bases, the J end lost 9 bases, and 15 bases lay between the germline ends. The CDR3 DNA reads as TGTGCTAGTGGTTTGGTAGGGACATTTGGGGGTGAGCAGTTCTTC. Translated, it gives CASGLVGTFGGEQFF.

This clonotype was seen a few times. This rearrangement joins TRBV20-1 to TRBJ2-5; D may be TRBD2 (5 bases). V lost 6 bases, J lost 5 bases, and 28 bases lay in between. The CDR3 loop spans 17 amino acids. CDR1 DFQATT and CDR2 SNEGSKA come from the germline V gene (reference sequence). In DNA form, the CDR3 reads TGCAGTGCAAGGCCGTTGAAGACTACCACCTTCTTCGAGACCCAGTACTTC. It specifies CSARPLKTTTFFETQYF.

A note on this clonotype: A much larger clone differs by one base, so this may be a read error. V and J are TRBV11-3 and TRBJ2-7, with 9 bases aligning to TRBD1. Germline V gene lookup returns CDR1 SGHNT and CDR2 YENEEA. CDR3 length equals 15 residues. The CDR3 region is CARSLEQGATYEQYF. The CDR3, as DNA: TGTGCCAGAAGCTTAGAACAGGGGGCAACCTACGAGCAGTACTTC. The whole variable domain, remainder taken from reference TRBV11-3 and TRBJ2-7, is EAGVVQSPRYKIIEKKQPVAFWCNPISGHNTLYWYLQNLGQGPELLIRYENEEAVDDSQLPKDRFSAERLKGVDSTLKIQPAELGDSAVYLCARSLEQGATYEQYFGPGTRLTVT.

This clonotype was seen more than once but under ten times. This rearrangement joins TRBV28 to TRBJ1-1; the match to TRBD1 covers 9 bases. This CDR3 comprises 16 residues. Per germline, CDR1 MDHEN and CDR2 SYDVKM. J lost 0 bases, V lost 5 bases, and 7 bases had no gene match. In nucleotides, the CDR3 is TGTGCCAGCAGTGGGGACAGGGAAAGGATGAACACTGAAGCTTTCTTT. As protein: CASSGDRERMNTEAFF.

This clonotype has a handful of counts. V is TRBV24-1 and J is TRBJ1-2; 8 nucleotides agree with TRBD1. The CDR3 loop spans 13 amino acids. Trimming cost V 6 bases and J 7 bases; bases outside gene matches: 6. CDR1 KGHDR and CDR2 SFDVKD come from the germline V gene. The CDR3 DNA follows: TGTGCCACCAGTATACAGGGGGAACGTGGCTACACCTTC. It specifies CATSIQGERGYTF.

The chain has TRBV29-1 and TRBJ1-4; a possible D gene is TRBD1 (5 bases). The germline CDR1 and CDR2 sequences are SQVTM and ANQGSEA. The CDR3 sequence is 12 residues long. Trimming cost V 4 bases and J 7 bases, with 10 bases left between them. CDR3 sequence (DNA): TGCAGCGTTGGGGACGGACCTGAAAAACTGTTTTTT. Encoded protein: CSVGDGPEKLFF.

This clonotype was seen ten or more times. This chain connects TRBV20-1 to TRBJ2-7, with TRBD2 matching over 7 bases. Germline-derived CDR1 and CDR2 are DFQATT and SNEGSKA (reference sequence). The CDR3 loop spans 17 amino acids. V lost 2 bases and J lost 6; bases outside the gene matches: 19. CDR3 nucleotides: TGCAGTGCTAGAACGGGGAGAGCGGGAAGGCAACTCGGCGAGCAGTACTTC. This encodes CSARTGRAGRQLGEQYF.

The chain couples TRBV19 to TRBJ1-2; D uncertain. The CDR3 covers 12 residues. The germline V and J ends were trimmed by 5 bases and 7 bases, with 11 bases remaining between them. Germline loops: CDR1 LNHDA, CDR2 SQIVND (reference sequence). The CDR3 protein is CASSADRVGYTF. The CDR3 DNA reads as TGTGCCAGTAGTGCGGATCGGGTTGGCTACACCTTC.